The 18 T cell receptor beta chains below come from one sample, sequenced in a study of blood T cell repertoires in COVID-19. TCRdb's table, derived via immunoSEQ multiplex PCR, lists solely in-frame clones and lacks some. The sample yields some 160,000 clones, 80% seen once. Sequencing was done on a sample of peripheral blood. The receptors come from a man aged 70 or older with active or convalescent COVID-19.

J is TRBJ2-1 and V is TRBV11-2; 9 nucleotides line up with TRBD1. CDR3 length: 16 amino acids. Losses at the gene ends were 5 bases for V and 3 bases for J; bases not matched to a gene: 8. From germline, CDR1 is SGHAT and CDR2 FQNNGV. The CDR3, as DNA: TGTGCCAGCAGCCCGTTTGGGACAGGGAACTACAATGAGCAGTTCTTC. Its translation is CASSPFGTGNYNEQFF. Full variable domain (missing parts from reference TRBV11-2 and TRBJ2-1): EAGVAQSPRYKIIEKRQSVAFWCNPISGHATLYWYQQILGQGPKLLIQFQNNGVVDDSQLPKDRFSAERLKGVDSTLKIQPAKLEDSAVYLCASSPFGTGNYNEQFFGPGTRLTVL.

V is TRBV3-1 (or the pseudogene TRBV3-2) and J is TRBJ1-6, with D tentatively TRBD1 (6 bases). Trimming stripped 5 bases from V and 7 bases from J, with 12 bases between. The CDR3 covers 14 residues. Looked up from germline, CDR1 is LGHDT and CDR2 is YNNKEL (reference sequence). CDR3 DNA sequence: TGTGCCAGCAGCTTCGGACAGAACAATTCACCCCTCCACTTT. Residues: CASSFGQNNSPLHF.

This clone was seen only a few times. CDR3 DNA sequence: TGTGCCAGCAGTCGGGACAGCCTCTACGAGCAGTACTTC. It yields the protein CASSRDSLYEQYF. The chain combines TRBV6-5 with TRBJ2-7, with 7 bases lining up with TRBD1. V lost 5 bases, J lost 3 bases, and 4 bases stayed unmatched. CDR3 length equals 13 residues. CDR1 is MNHEY, CDR2 SVGAGI, per germline.

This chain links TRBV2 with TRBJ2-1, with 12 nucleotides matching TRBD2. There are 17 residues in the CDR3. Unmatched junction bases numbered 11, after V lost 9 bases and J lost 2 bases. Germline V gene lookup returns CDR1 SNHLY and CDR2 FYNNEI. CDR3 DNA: TGTGCCAGGGCAAGGCTAGCGGGAGGGACAGCCTACAATGAGCAGTTCTTC. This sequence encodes CARARLAGGTAYNEQFF.

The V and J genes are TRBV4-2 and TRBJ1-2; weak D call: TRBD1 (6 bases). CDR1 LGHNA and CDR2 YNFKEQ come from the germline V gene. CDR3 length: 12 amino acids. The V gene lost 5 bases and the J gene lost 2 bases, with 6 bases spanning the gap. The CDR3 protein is CASSTGNYGYTF. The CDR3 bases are TGTGCCAGCAGCACAGGGAACTATGGCTACACCTTC.

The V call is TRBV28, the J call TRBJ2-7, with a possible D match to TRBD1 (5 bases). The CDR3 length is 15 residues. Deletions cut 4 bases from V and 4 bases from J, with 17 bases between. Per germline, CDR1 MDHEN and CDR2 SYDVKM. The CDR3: CASSSSLGQGYEQYF. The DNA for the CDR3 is TGTGCCAGCAGTTCATCGCTAGGTCAGGGATACGAGCAGTACTTC.

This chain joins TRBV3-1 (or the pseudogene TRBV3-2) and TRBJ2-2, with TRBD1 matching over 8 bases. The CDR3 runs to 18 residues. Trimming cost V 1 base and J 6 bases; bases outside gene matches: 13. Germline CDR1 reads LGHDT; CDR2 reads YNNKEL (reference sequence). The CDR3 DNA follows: TGTGCCAGCAGCCAAGTGGGTGGGCAGGGGGCAAGGTCCGGGGAGCTGTTTTTT. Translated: CASSQVGGQGARSGELFF.

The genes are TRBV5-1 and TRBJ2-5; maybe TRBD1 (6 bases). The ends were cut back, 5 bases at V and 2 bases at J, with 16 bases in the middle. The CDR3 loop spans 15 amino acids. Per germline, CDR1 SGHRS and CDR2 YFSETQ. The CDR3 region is CASRGIGTLQETQYF. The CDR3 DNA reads TGCGCCAGCAGGGGGATAGGGACACTGCAAGAGACCCAGTACTTC. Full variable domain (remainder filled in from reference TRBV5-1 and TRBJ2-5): KAGVTQTPRYLIKTRGQQVTLSCSPISGHRSVSWYQQTPGQGLQFLFEYFSETQRNKGNFPGRFSGRQFSNSRSEMNVSTLELGDSALYLCASRGIGTLQETQYFGPGTRLLVL.

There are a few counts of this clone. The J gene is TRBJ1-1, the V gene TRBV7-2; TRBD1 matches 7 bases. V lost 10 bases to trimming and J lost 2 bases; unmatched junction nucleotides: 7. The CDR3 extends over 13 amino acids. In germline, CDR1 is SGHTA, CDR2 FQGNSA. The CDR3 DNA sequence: TGTGCCATTTCGACAGGGTATAACACTGAAGCTTTCTTT. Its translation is CAISTGYNTEAFF. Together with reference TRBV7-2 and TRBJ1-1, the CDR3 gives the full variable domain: GAGVSQSPSNKVTEKGKDVELRCDPISGHTALYWYRQSLGQGLEFLIYFQGNSAPDKSGLPSDRFSAERTGGSVSTLTIQRTQQEDSAVYLCAISTGYNTEAFFGQGTRLTVV.

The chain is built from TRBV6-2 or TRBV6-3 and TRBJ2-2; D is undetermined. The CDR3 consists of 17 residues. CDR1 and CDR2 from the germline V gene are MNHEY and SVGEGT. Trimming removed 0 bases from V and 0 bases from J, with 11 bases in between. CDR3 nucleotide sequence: TGTGCCAGCAGTTACTCGCGGTTTCTACCGAACACCGGGGAGCTGTTTTTT. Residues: CASSYSRFLPNTGELFF.

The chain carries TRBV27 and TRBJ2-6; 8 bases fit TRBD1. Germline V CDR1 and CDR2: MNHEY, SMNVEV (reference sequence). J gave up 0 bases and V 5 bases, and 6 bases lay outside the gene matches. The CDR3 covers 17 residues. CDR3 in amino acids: CASSLGQGFSGANVLTF. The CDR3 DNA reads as TGTGCCAGCAGTCTAGGACAGGGCTTCTCTGGGGCCAACGTCCTGACTTTC.

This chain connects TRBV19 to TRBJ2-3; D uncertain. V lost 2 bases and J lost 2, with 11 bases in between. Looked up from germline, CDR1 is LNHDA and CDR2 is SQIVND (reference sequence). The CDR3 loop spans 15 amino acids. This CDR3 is CASSIKPLPTDTQYF. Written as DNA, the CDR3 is TGTGCCAGTAGTATAAAGCCGCTTCCCACAGATACGCAGTATTTT.

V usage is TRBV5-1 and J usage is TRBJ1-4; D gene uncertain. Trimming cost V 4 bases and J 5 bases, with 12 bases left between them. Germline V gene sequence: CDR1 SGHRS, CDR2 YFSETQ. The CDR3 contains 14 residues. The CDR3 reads CASSDRLSNEKLFF. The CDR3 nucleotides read TGCGCCAGCAGCGACCGACTGAGCAATGAAAAACTGTTTTTT.

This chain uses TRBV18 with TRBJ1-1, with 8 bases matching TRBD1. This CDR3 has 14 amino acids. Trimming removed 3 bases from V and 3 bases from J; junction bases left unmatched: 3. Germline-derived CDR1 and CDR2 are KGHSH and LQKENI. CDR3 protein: CASSPGTGYTEAFF. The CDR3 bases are TGTGCCAGCTCACCTGGGACAGGATACACTGAAGCTTTCTTT.

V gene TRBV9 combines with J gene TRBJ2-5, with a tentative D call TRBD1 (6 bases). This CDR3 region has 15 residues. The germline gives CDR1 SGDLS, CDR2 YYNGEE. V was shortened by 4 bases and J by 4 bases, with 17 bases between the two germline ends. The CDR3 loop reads CASSPSLGARETQYF. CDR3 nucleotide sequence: TGTGCCAGCAGCCCCTCCTTGGGGGCTCGAGAGACCCAGTACTTC.

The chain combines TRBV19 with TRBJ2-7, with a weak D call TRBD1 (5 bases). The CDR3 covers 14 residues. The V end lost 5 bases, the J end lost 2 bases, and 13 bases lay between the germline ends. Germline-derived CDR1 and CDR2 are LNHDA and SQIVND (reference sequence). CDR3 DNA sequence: TGTGCCAGTAGTCCCCGGACACTTCCCTACGAGCAGTACTTC. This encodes CASSPRTLPYEQYF.

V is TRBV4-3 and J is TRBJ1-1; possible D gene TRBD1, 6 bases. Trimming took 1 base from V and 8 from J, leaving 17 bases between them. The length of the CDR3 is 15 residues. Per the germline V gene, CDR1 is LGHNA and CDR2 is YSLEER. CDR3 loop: CASSQAVQGLPEAFF. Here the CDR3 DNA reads TGCGCCAGCAGCCAAGCGGTCCAGGGGCTACCAGAAGCTTTCTTT.

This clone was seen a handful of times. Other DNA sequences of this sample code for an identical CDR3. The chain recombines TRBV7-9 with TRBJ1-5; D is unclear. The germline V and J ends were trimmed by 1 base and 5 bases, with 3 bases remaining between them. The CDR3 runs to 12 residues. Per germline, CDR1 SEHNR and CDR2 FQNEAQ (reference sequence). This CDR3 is CASSLGDQPQHF. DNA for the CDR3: TGTGCCAGCAGCTTAGGAGATCAGCCCCAGCATTTT.